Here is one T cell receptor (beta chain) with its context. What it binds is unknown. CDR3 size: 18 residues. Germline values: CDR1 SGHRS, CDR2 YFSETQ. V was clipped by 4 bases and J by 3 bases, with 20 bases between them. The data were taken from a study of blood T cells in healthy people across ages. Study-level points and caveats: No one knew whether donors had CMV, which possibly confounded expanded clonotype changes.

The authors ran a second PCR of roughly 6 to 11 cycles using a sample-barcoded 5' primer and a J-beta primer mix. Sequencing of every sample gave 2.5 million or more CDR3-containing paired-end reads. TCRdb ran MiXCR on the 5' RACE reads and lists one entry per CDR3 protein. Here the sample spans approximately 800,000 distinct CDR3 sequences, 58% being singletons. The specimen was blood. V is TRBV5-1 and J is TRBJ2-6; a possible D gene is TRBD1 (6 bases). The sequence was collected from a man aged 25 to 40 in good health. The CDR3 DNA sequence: TGCGCCAGCAGCCGGGTAATACAGGGACGAGGTGGGGCCAACGTCCTGACTTTC. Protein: CASSRVIQGRGGANVLTF.